This TCR beta chain is from a study of blood T cells in healthy people across ages. A J-beta primer mix and a sample-barcoded 5' primer were used in a second PCR of about 6 to 12 cycles. MiXCR was run by TCRdb on the 5' RACE reads, yielding one entry per CDR3 protein. The sample contains 540,000 or so distinct CDR3 sequences, 40% to 50% of which appear only once. This clonotype was found a few times. Trimming left V 3 bases short and J 2 bases short, with 9 bases between. In germline, CDR1 is SGHTA, CDR2 FQGTGA. This CDR3 contains 14 residues. The sequence came from a man older than 75 in good health. The rearrangement uses TRBV7-3 and TRBJ2-3; no reliable D call. What was sequenced was blood. The CDR3 DNA reads as TGTGCCAGCAGCTTGTACAGAGACACAGATACGCAGTATTTT. As protein: CASSLYRDTDTQYF.